This T cell receptor beta chain was obtained from a study of T cell responses to AZD1222 COVID-19 vaccine. Findings and caveats of the study: Baseline testing showed seropositivity in only a handful of AZD1222 recipients. Within unmutated variant regions lay the reported targets of nearly half of spike-specific TCRs.

Assay used: immunoSEQ multiplex PCR; TCRdb lists only in-frame clones, some missing. The sample has around 99,000 clones; around nine tenths are singletons. About this clone: Its antigen is unknown.

CDR1 and CDR2 from the germline V gene are SGDLS and YYNGEE. This CDR3 spans 17 amino acids. Trimming removed 3 bases from V and 3 bases from J; junction bases left unmatched: 8. This sequence joins TRBV9 and TRBJ2-3; 12 bases line up with TRBD2. The sequenced sample was peripheral blood, obtained on day 0 of AZD1222 vaccination. This TCR came from an adult in good health. Here the CDR3 reads CASSASTSGGTTDTQYF. As DNA, the CDR3 is TGTGCCAGCAGCGCCTCTACTAGCGGGGGGACAACAGATACGCAGTATTTT.